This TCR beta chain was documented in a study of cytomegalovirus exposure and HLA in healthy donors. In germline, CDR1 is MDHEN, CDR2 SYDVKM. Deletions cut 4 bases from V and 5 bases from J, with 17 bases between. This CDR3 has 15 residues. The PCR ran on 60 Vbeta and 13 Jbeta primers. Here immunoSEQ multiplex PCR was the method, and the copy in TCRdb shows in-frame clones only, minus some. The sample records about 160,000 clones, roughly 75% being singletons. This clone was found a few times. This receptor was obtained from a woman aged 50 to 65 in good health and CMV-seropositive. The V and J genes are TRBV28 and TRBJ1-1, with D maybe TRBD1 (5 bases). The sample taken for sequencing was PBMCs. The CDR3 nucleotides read TGTGCCAGCAGTTCGGTCGCGTCGGGGGAAACTGAAGCTTTCTTT. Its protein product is CASSSVASGETEAFF.